Detailed here is one T cell receptor beta chain. The antigen is unknown. The sample holds other DNA sequences that translate to the same CDR3. The data derive from a study of shared clonotypes between healthy human individuals. Study observations and caveats: All-four-donor shared clonotypes had higher generation probabilities than non-shared clonotypes did. Four donors held about 5% of naive CD4 clonotypes in common.

This CDR3 is 14 amino acids long. V gave up 0 bases and J gave up 0 bases, with 6 bases separating them. CDR1 and CDR2 from the germline V gene are SGHRS and YFSETQ. Sequencing was performed with immunoSEQ multiplex PCR; in TCRdb, only in-frame clones are kept and a portion is missing. The table lists some 2,400,000 clones, 90% to 96% of them singletons, with 0.1% to 0.15% in the top ten. This receptor was obtained from a man aged 18 to 29 in good health. The chain couples TRBV5-1 to TRBJ1-1; D unclear. Sequencing used naive CD4+ T cells sorted from blood. Subset defined: CD45RA+ positively selected. The CDR3 DNA sequence: TGCGCCAGCAGCTTGGGGAATATGAACACTGAAGCTTTCTTT. It is translated as CASSLGNMNTEAFF.